The clone carrying this T cell receptor beta chain turned up a few times. Antigen unknown. Trimming pared 0 bases from V and 3 bases from J, leaving 5 bases between. This CDR3 is built from 13 residues. Looked up from germline, CDR1 is SGHTA and CDR2 is FQGTGA. The data derive from a study of shared clonotypes between healthy human individuals. Whole-study results and caveats: When compared with the clonotypes that were shared by all four sorted-subset donors, the non-shared clonotypes turned out to have lower generation probabilities. How much donors shared clonotypes was expected to be affected by sequencing depth.

Memory CD4+ cells were the fraction left after CD45RA+ naive selection. The data were produced by immunoSEQ multiplex PCR, yet TCRdb's version contains in-frame clones alone and is incomplete. This repertoire shows approximately 1,000,000 clones, approximately 78% found once; its top ten account for about 0.52%. Specimen: memory CD4+ T cells from PBMCs. Subset defined: CD45RA-negative fraction. The gene calls are TRBV7-3 and TRBJ1-1; D is unresolved. This TCR was recovered from a man younger than 35 in good health. Some clones in this sample may be carry-over from other donors' samples. CDR3 amino acids: CASSLTVDTEAFF. In nucleotides, the CDR3 is TGTGCCAGCAGCTTAACTGTAGACACTGAAGCTTTCTTT. Based on the CDR3 plus reference TRBV7-3 and TRBJ1-1, the full variable domain is GAGVSQTPSNKVTEKGKYVELRCDPISGHTALYWYRQSLGQGPEFLIYFQGTGAADDSGLPNDRFFAVRPEGSVSTLKIQRTERGDSAVYLCASSLTVDTEAFFGQGTRLTVV.